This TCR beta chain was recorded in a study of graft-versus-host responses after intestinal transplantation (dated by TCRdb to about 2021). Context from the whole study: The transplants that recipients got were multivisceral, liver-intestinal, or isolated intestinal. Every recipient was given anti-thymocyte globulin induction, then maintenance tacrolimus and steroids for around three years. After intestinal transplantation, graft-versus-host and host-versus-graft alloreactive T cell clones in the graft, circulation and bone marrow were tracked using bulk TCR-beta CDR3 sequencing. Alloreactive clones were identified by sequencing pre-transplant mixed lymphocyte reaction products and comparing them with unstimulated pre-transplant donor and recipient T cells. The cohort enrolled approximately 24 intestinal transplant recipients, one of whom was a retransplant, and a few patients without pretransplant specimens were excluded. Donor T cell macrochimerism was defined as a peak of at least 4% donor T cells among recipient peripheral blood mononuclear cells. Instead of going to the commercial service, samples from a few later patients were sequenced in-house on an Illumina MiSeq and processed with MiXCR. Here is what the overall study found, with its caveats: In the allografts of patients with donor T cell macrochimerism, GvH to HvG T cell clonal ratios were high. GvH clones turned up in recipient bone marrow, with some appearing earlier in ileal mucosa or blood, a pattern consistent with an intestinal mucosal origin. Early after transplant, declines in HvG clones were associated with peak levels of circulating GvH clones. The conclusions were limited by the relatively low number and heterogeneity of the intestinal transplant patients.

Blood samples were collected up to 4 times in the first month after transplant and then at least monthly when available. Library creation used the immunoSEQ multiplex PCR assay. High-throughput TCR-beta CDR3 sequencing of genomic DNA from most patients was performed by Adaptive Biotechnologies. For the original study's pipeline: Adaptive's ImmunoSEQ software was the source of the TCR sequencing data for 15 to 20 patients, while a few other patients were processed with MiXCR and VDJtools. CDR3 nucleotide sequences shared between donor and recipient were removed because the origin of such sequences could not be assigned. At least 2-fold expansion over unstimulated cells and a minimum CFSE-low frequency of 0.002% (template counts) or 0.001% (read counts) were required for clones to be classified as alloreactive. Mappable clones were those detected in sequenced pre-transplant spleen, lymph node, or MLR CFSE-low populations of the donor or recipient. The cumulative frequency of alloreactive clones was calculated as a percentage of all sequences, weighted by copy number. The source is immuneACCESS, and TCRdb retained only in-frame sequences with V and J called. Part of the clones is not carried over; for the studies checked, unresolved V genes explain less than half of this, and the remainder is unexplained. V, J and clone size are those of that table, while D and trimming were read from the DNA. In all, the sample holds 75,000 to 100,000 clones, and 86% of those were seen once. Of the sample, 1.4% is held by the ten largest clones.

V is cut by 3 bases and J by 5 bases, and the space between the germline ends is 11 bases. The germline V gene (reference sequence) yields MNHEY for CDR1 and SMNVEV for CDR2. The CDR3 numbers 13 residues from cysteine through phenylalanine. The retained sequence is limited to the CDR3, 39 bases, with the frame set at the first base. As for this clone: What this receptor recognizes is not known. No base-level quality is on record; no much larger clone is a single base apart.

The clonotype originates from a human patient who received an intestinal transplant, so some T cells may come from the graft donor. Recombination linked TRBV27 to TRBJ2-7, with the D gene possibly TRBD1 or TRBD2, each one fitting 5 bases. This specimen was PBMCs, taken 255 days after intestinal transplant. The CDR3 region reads CASSFSGTHEQYF. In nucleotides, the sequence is TGTGCCAGCAGTTTTTCCGGGACCCACGAGCAGTACTTC.